At least ten counts were recorded for the clone carrying this TCR beta chain. The CDR3 contains 14 residues. V gave up 5 bases and J gave up 2 bases, with 11 bases separating them. This specimen belongs to a study of T-cell reconstitution after alpha-beta-depleted transplantation in children. Molecular barcoding with unique molecular identifiers was used for the TCRbeta library. TCRdb re-called the PCR reads with MiXCR, one entry per CDR3 protein. The sample lists around 380,000 distinct CDR3 sequences, roughly a tenth seen once, with 4.5% to 6% in the top ten. Sequencing used PBMCs from the stem cell graft donor, obtained from the stem cell graft. This clonotype was obtained from a human donor who donated a stem cell graft to a child with acute myeloid leukemia. The V gene is TRBV12-3 or TRBV12-4, the J gene TRBJ2-3, with TRBD1 as a possible D gene (5 bases). CDR3 amino acids: CASSPEGVTDTQYF. Written as DNA, the CDR3 is TGTGCCAGCAGTCCGGAAGGGGTCACAGATACGCAGTATTTT.